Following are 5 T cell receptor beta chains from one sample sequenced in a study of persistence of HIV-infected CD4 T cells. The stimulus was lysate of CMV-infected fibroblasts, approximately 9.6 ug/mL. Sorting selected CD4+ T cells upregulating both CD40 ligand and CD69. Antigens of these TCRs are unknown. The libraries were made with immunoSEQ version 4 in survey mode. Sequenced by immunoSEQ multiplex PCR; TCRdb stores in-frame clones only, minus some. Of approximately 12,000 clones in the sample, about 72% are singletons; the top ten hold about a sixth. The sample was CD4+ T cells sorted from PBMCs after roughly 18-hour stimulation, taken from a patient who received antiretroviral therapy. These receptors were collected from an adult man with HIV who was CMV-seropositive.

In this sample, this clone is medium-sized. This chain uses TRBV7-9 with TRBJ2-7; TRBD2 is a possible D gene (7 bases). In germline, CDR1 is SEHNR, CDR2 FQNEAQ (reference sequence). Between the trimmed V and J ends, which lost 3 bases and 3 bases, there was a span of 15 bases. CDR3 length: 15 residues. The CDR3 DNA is TGTGCCAGCAGCTTTGAGGGGGGGACTTACTACGAGCAGTACTTC. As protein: CASSFEGGTYYEQYF.

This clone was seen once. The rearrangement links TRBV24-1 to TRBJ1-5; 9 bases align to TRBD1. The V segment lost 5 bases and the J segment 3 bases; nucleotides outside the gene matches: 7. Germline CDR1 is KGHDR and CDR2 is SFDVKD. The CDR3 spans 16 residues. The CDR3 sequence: CATSAADRGNNQPQHF. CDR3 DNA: TGTGCCACCAGTGCCGCGGACAGGGGCAACAATCAGCCCCAGCATTTT.

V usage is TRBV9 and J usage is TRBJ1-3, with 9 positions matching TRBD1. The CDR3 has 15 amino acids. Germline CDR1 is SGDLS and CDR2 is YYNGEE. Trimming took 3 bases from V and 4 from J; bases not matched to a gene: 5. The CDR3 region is CASSGLGTGGNTIYF. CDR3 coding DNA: TGTGCCAGCAGCGGTCTCGGGACAGGGGGAAACACCATATATTTT.

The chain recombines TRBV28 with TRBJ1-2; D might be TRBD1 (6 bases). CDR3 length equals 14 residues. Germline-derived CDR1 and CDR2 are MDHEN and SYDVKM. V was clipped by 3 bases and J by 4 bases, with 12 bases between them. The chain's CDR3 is CASSFTGPGYGYTF. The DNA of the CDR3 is TGTGCCAGCAGTTTTACAGGGCCTGGCTATGGCTACACCTTC.

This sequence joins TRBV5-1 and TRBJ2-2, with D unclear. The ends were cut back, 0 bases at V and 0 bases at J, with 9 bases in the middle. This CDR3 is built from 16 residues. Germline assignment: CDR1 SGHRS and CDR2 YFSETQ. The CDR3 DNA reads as TGCGCCAGCAGCTTGGCGACTCCTGCGAACACCGGGGAGCTGTTTTTT. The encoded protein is CASSLATPANTGELFF.